One and the same sample provided the 9 T cell receptor beta chains below, sequenced in a study of Graves' ophthalmopathy and Graves' hyperthyroidism. Scientists amplified the TCR beta CDR3 regions from RNA transcripts. The workflow started with a first-round RT-PCR run with HTBI primers and then moved on to a second-round multiplex PCR. From the multiplex PCR reads, TCRdb called clonotypes with MiXCR, one entry per CDR3 protein. The sample holds over 150,000 distinct CDR3 sequences, 30% to 45% seen once. Sequenced input: peripheral blood. Receptors were obtained from a woman between 40 and 50 years old with Graves' ophthalmopathy.

This clonotype was picked up many times. This sequence joins TRBV3-1 and TRBJ1-2; 7 bases align to TRBD1. Germline CDR1 is LGHDT and CDR2 is YNNKEL (reference sequence). The CDR3 has 14 amino acids. The J segment lost 4 bases and the V segment lost 1 base, leaving 3 bases of the junction unmatched. The CDR3 DNA reads as TGTGCCAGCAGCCAAGGACAGGGAGTCTATGGCTACACCTTC. This gives the protein CASSQGQGVYGYTF. Using reference TRBV3-1 and TRBJ1-2 for the parts outside the CDR3, the full variable domain is DTAVSQTPKYLVTQMGNDKSIKCEQNLGHDTMYWYKQDSKKFLKIMFSYNNKELIINETVPNRFSPKSPDKAHLNLHINSLELGDSAVYFCASSQGQGVYGYTFGSGTRLTVV.

V usage is TRBV25-1 and J usage is TRBJ1-6; D gene uncertain. The CDR3 covers 14 residues. Looked up from germline, CDR1 is MGHDK and CDR2 is SYGVNS. V lost 3 bases and J lost 9, with 12 bases in between. CDR3 nucleotide sequence: TGTGCCAGCAGTGACTCCCCGGATCCTTCACCCCTCCACTTT. Translating gives CASSDSPDPSPLHF.

Ten or more counts support this clonotype. The chain uses TRBV28 and TRBJ1-1; TRBD1 aligns across 8 bases. Germline V gives CDR1 MDHEN, CDR2 SYDVKM. The CDR3 is 15 amino acids. V lost 6 bases, J lost 6 bases, and 12 bases stayed unmatched. The CDR3 sequence is CASRLAGTGFPEAFF. The CDR3 DNA sequence: TGTGCCAGCAGGCTAGCCGGGACAGGTTTCCCTGAAGCTTTCTTT. Combining the CDR3 with reference TRBV28 and TRBJ1-1 gives the whole variable domain DVKVTQSSRYLVKRTGEKVFLECVQDMDHENMFWYRQDPGLGLRLIYFSYDVKMKEKGDIPEGYSVSREKKERFSLILESASTNQTSMYLCASRLAGTGFPEAFFGQGTRLTVV.

This clonotype was seen repeatedly, ten times or more. This sequence joins TRBV7-2 and TRBJ2-5; D is unclear. The CDR3 totals 14 residues. The germline V gene encodes CDR1 SGHTA and CDR2 FQGNSA. Trimming removed 1 base from V and 5 bases from J, with 11 bases in between. Here the CDR3 reads CASSLGRVFETQYF. The CDR3 DNA follows: TGTGCCAGCAGCTTAGGTAGGGTCTTCGAGACCCAGTACTTC.

This clonotype was counted many times. V is TRBV3-1 and J is TRBJ1-2, with D possibly being TRBD1 (6 bases). In germline, CDR1 is LGHDT, CDR2 YNNKEL (reference sequence). Trimming took off 3 bases at V and 5 bases at J, with 10 bases between the two ends. CDR3 length: 13 amino acids. In nucleotides, the CDR3 is TGTGCCAGCAGCCAGAGGGGGGAATATGGCTACACCTTC. Residues: CASSQRGEYGYTF.

J is TRBJ1-6 and V is TRBV6-2 or TRBV6-3, with D perhaps TRBD1 (5 bases). Germline loops: CDR1 MNHEY, CDR2 SVGEGT. The CDR3 totals 14 residues. V lost 4 bases, J lost 14 bases, and 18 bases lay in between. The CDR3 sequence is CASSSGRPGGALHF. Written as DNA, the CDR3 is TGTGCCAGCAGTTCAGGACGGCCTGGAGGGGCCCTCCACTTT.

This clonotype has at least ten counts. The gene calls are TRBV29-1 and TRBJ1-2; the D is unclear. Trimming stripped 0 bases from V and 5 bases from J, with 13 bases between. The CDR3 covers 14 residues. CDR1 SQVTM and CDR2 ANQGSEA come from the germline V gene. The CDR3 protein is CSVEDPGNSYGYTF. CDR3 sequence (DNA): TGCAGCGTTGAAGATCCGGGTAACAGTTATGGCTACACCTTC.

Points on this clonotype: A read error may produce the germline difference seen at one junction end. This chain connects TRBV24-1 to TRBJ2-3; 10 bases match TRBD2. CDR1 KGHDR and CDR2 SFDVKD come from the germline V gene. CDR3 length: 17 residues. This CDR3 reads CATSDVLAGGSTDTLYF. The CDR3 DNA sequence: TGTGCCACCAGTGATGTGTTAGCGGGGGGAAGCACAGATACGCTGTATTTT.

This clonotype was detected only a few times. The chain couples TRBV15 to TRBJ1-1, with D unresolved. CDR3 length: 15 residues. V lost 8 bases to trimming and J lost 4 bases, with 20 bases between them. Germline-derived CDR1 and CDR2 are LNHNV and YYDKDF (reference sequence). The CDR3: CATRVGRKIGTEAFF. The CDR3 DNA sequence: TGTGCCACCCGTGTCGGACGGAAGATCGGCACTGAAGCTTTCTTT.